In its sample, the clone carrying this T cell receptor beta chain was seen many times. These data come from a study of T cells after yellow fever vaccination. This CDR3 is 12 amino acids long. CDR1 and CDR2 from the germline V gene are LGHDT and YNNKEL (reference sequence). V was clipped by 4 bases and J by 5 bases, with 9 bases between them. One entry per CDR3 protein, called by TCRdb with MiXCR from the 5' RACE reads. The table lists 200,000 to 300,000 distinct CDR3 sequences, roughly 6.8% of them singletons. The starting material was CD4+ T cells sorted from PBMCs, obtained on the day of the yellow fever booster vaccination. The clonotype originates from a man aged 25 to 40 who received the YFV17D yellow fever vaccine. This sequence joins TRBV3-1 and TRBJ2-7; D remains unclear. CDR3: CASSLRVHEQYF. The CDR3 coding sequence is TGTGCCAGCAGCCTTAGAGTCCACGAGCAGTACTTC.